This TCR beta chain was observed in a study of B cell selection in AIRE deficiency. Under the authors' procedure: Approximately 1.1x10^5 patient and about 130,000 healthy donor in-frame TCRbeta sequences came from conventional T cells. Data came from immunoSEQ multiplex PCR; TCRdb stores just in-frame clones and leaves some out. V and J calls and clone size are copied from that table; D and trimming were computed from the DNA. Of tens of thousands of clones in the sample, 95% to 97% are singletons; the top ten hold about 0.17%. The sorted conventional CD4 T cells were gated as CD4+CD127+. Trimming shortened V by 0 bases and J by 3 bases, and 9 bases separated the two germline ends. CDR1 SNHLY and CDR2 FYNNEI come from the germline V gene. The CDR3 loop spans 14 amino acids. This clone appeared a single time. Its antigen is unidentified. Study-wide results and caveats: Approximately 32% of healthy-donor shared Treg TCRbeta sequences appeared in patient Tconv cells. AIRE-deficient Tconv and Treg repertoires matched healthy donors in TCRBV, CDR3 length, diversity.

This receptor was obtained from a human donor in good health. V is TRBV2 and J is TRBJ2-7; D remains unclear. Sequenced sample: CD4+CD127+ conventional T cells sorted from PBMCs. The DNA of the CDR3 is TGTGCCAGCAGTGAAGCTCGTAGACGCTACGAGCAGTACTTC. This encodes CASSEARRRYEQYF.